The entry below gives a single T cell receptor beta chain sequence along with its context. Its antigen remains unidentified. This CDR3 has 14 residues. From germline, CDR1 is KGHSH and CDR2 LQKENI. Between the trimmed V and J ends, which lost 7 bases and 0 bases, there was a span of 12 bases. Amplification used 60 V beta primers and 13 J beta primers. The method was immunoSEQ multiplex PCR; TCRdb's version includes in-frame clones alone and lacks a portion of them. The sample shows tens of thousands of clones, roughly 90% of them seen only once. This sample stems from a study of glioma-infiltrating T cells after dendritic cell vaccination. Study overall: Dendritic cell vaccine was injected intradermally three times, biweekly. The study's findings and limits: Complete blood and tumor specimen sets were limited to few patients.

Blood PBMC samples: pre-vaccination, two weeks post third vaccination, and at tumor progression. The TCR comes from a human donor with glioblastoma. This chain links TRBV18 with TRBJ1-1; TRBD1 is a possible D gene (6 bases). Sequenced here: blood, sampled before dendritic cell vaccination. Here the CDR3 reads CASWNRAMNTEAFF. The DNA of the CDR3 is TGTGCCAGCTGGAACAGGGCCATGAACACTGAAGCTTTCTTT.